This TCR beta chain derives from a study of blood T cell repertoires in COVID-19. For the study at large: Samples taken during acute and convalescent COVID-19 were collected in the United States, Italy and Spain. Nucleic acid was either cDNA or gDNA, and it came from T cells, B-cell-depleted T cells, or PBMCs.

This CDR3 comprises 15 residues. Trimming removed 2 bases from V and 4 bases from J; junction bases left unmatched: 5. CDR1 MDHEN and CDR2 SYDVKM come from the germline V gene. Per the original methods: Cell counts per sample came from amplifying reference gene primers. Clones were sequenced by immunoSEQ multiplex PCR, and TCRdb holds only the in-frame ones, with some missing. Clone size and the V and J calls come from that table; the DNA yielded D and trimming. The table lists around 140,000 clones, around four fifths of them singletons. V gene TRBV28 combines with J gene TRBJ2-1; 7 nucleotides match TRBD2. The sample taken for sequencing was peripheral blood. This sequence was found in a human donor in a cohort sampled during active COVID-19. CDR3 loop: CASSLGGGIYNEQFF. CDR3 coding DNA: TGTGCCAGCAGTTTAGGCGGGGGAATTTACAATGAGCAGTTCTTC.